This TCR beta chain originates from a study of post-analysis software for immune sequencing data. Study summary: Included courses were relapsing-remitting and secondary progressive multiple sclerosis; progressive-relapsing multiple sclerosis was also included. Study-level points and caveats: When the samples were clustered directly with F measure, those that had been prepared in the same batch showed strong co-clustering. Multiple sclerosis patients showed significantly lower normalized Chao1 diversity than controls did.

In the case of this clonotype: Its antigen is unknown.

Each TCR beta cDNA library carried unique molecular identifiers. Researchers reported roughly 510,000 cDNA molecules coming from about 1 to 10 million T cells. TCRdb re-derived calls from the PCR reads in MiXCR, one entry per CDR3 protein. Counted here are roughly 200,000 distinct CDR3 sequences, 29% occurring once; the ten biggest clones make up roughly 3.5%. The sample taken for sequencing was blood. This clonotype originated in a girl aged 2 to 17 with multiple sclerosis.

The CDR3 sequence: CASSQGPGHLYEQYF. CDR3 in DNA: TGTGCCAGCAGCCAAGGGCCTGGACACCTATACGAGCAGTACTTC. The V and J genes are TRBV14 and TRBJ2-7; TRBD1 is a possible D gene (5 bases). Germline CDR1 and CDR2: SGHDN and FVKESK. The CDR3 consists of 15 residues. Trimming cost V 1 base and J 4 bases, with 14 bases left between them.